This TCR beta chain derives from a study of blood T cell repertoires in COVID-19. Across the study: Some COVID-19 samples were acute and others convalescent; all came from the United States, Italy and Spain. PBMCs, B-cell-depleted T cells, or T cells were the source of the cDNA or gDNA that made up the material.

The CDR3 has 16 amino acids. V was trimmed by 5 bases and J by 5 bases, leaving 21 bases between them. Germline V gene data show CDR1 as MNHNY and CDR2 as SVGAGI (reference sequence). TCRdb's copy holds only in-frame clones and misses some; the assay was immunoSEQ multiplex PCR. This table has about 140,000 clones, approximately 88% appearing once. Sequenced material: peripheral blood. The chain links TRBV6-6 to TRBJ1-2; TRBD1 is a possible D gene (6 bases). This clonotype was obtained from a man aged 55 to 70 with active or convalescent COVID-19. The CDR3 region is CASSRNPYTGTYGYTF. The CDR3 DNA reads TGTGCCAGCAGTCGAAACCCATACACTGGGACATATGGCTACACCTTC.